A single sample gave rise to the 3 T cell receptor beta chains below, sequenced in a study of OX40 agonist ivuxolimab in advanced cancers. Measured with immunoSEQ multiplex PCR; TCRdb has only the in-frame clones, and not every one. In the table there are tens of thousands of clones, more than 85% of which are singletons. Sequencing used CD4+ or CD8+ T cells sorted from blood, obtained in a trial of the OX40 agonist ivuxolimab. The source is an adult with an advanced solid tumor such as melanoma, head and neck, liver or kidney cancer.

The CDR3 sequence: CASTVEASGHNEQFF. The CDR3 nucleotides are TGTGCCAGCACCGTGGAGGCTAGCGGACACAATGAGCAGTTCTTC. The rearrangement uses TRBV11-1 and TRBJ2-1, with 7 bases identical to TRBD2. Germline CDR1 SGHAT, CDR2 FQDESV (reference sequence). The CDR3 extends over 15 amino acids. Germline trimming cut 7 bases from V and 5 bases from J; bases unmatched to any gene: 11. Using reference TRBV11-1 and TRBJ2-1 for the parts outside the CDR3, the full variable domain is EAEVAQSPRYKITEKSQAVAFWCDPISGHATLYWYRQILGQGPELLVQFQDESVVDDSQLPKDRFSAERLKGVDSTLKIQPAELGDSAMYLCASTVEASGHNEQFFGPGTRLTVL.

The CDR3 protein is CASSRMRTGELFF. DNA of the CDR3: TGCGCCAGCAGCCGTATGCGCACCGGGGAGCTGTTTTTT. The V and J genes are TRBV4-3 and TRBJ2-2; D uncertain. This CDR3 comprises 13 residues. The V and J ends lost 4 bases and 4 bases respectively, with 7 bases between them. Looked up from germline, CDR1 is LGHNA and CDR2 is YSLEER.

The chain carries TRBV5-1 and TRBJ1-1; 8 bases are shared with TRBD1. The CDR3 runs to 13 residues. Looked up from germline, CDR1 is SGHRS and CDR2 is YFSETQ. V was clipped by 4 bases and J by 3 bases; unmatched bases: 2. The CDR3 reads CASSPRGHTEAFF. The CDR3 DNA follows: TGCGCCAGCAGCCCCAGGGGGCACACTGAAGCTTTCTTT.